Reported below is one T cell receptor beta chain. This sample was taken from a study of CD8 T cells in Susac syndrome. Included as multiple sclerosis controls were treatment-naive patients who had stable or active relapsing-remitting disease. Random hexamers were used to reverse transcribe the RNA input (about 0.5 to 1 ug). Amplification of TCR beta CDR3 used immunoSEQ multiplex PCR across 54 Vbeta and 13 Jbeta. Each CDR3 protein is one row after TCRdb ran MiXCR on the immunoSEQ multiplex PCR reads. The repertoire holds 150,000 to 160,000 distinct CDR3 sequences, with 95% to 96% as singletons. Deletions cut 5 bases from V and 7 bases from J, with 15 bases between. Per germline, CDR1 LNHDA and CDR2 SQIVND (reference sequence). The CDR3 extends over 15 amino acids.

The chain combines TRBV19 with TRBJ1-6, with a tentative D call TRBD1 (5 bases). The sequenced material came from CD8+ T cells from PBMCs. The sequence derives from a human donor with multiple sclerosis. The CDR3 spells CASSPGTQWNSPLHF. The DNA of the CDR3 is TGTGCCAGTAGTCCCGGGACCCAGTGGAATTCACCCCTCCACTTT.